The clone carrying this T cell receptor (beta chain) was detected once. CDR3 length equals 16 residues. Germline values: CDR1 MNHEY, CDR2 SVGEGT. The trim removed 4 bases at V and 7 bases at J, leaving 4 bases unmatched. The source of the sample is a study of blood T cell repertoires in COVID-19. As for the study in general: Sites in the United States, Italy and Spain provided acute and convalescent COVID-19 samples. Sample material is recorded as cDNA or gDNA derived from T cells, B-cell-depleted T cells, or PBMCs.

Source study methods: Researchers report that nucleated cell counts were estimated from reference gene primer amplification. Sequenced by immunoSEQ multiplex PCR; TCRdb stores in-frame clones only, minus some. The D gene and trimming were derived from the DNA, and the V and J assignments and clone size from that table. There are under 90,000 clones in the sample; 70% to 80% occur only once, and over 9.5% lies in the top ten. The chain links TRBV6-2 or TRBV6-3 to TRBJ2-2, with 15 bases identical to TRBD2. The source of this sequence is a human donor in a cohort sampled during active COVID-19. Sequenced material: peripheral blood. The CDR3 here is CASSWTSGGAGGELFF. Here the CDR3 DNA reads TGTGCCAGCAGTTGGACTAGCGGGGGGGCCGGCGGGGAGCTGTTTTTT.